The clone carrying this TCR beta chain was seen ten or more times. Antigen: not known. A universal primer binding site was introduced by template switching. The final cDNA contained unique molecular identifiers. TCRdb reprocessed the 5' RACE reads via MiXCR and lists one record per CDR3 protein. The table includes around 100,000 distinct CDR3 sequences, 5.9% detected once. The CDR3 is 15 residues long. V trimming: 6 bases; J trimming: 7 bases; junction bases outside the gene matches: 15. The germline V gene encodes CDR1 DFQATT and CDR2 SNEGSKA (reference sequence). The data originate from a study of identical twins. Study outcomes and limitations: Cross-sectional statistical analysis, not tracking of the same donors, underpinned the conclusions. Fewer insertions marked abundant cord blood beta clonotypes; young adult naive trended weakly, memory not at all.

What was sequenced was memory T cells sorted from blood. The chain joins TRBV20-1 to TRBJ2-1, with 7 nucleotides matching TRBD2. The receptor was isolated from a woman in her fifties or sixties in good health. DNA for the CDR3: TGCAGTGCCCCCCCCGGAGGGCGGGGGACTAATGAGCAGTTCTTC. The encoded protein is CSAPPGGRGTNEQFF.